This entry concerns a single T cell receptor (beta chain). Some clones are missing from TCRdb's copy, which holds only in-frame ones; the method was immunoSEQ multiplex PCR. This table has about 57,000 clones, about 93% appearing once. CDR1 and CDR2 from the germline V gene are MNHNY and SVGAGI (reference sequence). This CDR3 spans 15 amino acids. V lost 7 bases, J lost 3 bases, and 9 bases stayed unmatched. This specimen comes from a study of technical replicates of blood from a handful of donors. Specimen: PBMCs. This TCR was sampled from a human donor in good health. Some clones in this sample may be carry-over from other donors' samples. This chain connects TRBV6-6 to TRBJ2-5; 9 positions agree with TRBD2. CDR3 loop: CASNGPASGEETQYF. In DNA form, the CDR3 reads TGTGCCAGCAACGGCCCCGCTAGCGGGGAAGAGACCCAGTACTTC.